This is a list of T cell receptor beta chains from one sample in a study of cytomegalovirus exposure and HLA in healthy donors. The protocol was immunoSEQ multiplex PCR, while the TCRdb copy is restricted to in-frame clones and leaves out a portion. The sample lists some 120,000 clones, around nine tenths occurring once. Sequencing input: PBMCs. The source of these receptors is a young man in good health and CMV-seronegative. Both conserved end residues are part of each CDR3. Fields, in order: clone size, V gene, J gene, D gene, CDR3 protein, CDR3 DNA. D genes are given only for firm matches. Rows may omit the clone size; those that give it use once, few, many or a size class.

once,TRBV2,TRBJ2-7,TRBD2,CASSPLAGVAYEQYF,TGTGCCAGCAGTCCTCTAGCGGGAGTCGCCTACGAGCAGTACTTC
NA,TRBV18,TRBJ1-2,NA,CASSQEFGEDGYTF,TGTGCCAGCTCACAGGAATTTGGGGAGGATGGCTACACCTTC
NA,TRBV6-6,TRBJ1-3,NA,CASSYSAERSGNTIYF,TGTGCCAGCAGTTACTCCGCAGAACGCTCTGGAAACACCATATATTTT
NA,TRBV28,TRBJ1-5,TRBD1,CASSSGTGDLGNQPQHF,TGTGCCAGCAGTTCGGGGACAGGGGATCTTGGCAATCAGCCCCAGCATTTT
NA,TRBV19,TRBJ1-2,TRBD1,CASSIQGGDGYTF,TGTGCCAGTAGTATTCAGGGGGGCGACGGCTACACCTTC
NA,TRBV5-6,TRBJ1-3,NA,CASSRGSGNTIYF,TGTGCCAGCAGCCGGGGGTCTGGAAACACCATATATTTT
once,TRBV6-5,TRBJ2-1,TRBD2,CASSGTSGTNEQFF,TGTGCCAGCAGCGGGACTAGCGGGACCAATGAGCAGTTCTTC
NA,TRBV12-5,TRBJ2-5,NA,CASGLVQDSETQYF,TGTGCTAGTGGTTTGGTACAGGATTCAGAGACCCAGTACTTC
NA,TRBV9,TRBJ2-1,NA,CASSVGVGSSGEQFF,TGTGCCAGCAGCGTAGGGGTTGGGAGTAGTGGTGAGCAGTTCTTC
NA,TRBV4-1,TRBJ2-1,TRBD2,CASSHRTSGSYNEQFF,TGCGCCAGCAGCCACAGGACTAGCGGAAGCTACAATGAGCAGTTCTTC
NA,TRBV4-3,TRBJ1-1,NA,CASSHSGVPGAEAFF,TGCGCCAGCAGCCACTCAGGGGTCCCAGGCGCTGAAGCTTTCTTT
NA,TRBV7-9,TRBJ2-7,TRBD2,CASSFPQRLAANLYEQYF,TGTGCCAGCAGCTTCCCCCAAAGACTAGCCGCAAACCTCTACGAGCAGTACTTC
NA,TRBV2,TRBJ2-1,NA,CASSPGYRPAHEQFF,TGTGCCAGCAGTCCAGGGTATAGGCCTGCCCATGAGCAGTTCTTC
NA,TRBV10-1,TRBJ2-2,TRBD2,CASSEQIPSGGNTGELFF,TGCGCCAGCAGTGAGCAGATTCCTAGCGGGGGGAACACCGGGGAGCTGTTTTTT
NA,TRBV27,TRBJ1-1,TRBD1,CASSLTGGNTEAFF,TGTGCCAGCAGTTTGACAGGGGGAAACACTGAAGCTTTCTTT
NA,TRBV7-3,TRBJ2-1,NA,CASSLAGPYNEQFF,TGTGCCAGCAGCTTAGCAGGGCCCTACAATGAGCAGTTCTTC
NA,TRBV13,TRBJ2-7,NA,CASSPRAGSYEQYF,TGTGCCAGCAGCCCGAGGGCGGGCAGCTACGAGCAGTACTTC
NA,TRBV5-5,TRBJ2-7,NA,CASSPRSGTYEQYF,TGTGCCAGCAGCCCCCGTTCCGGGACCTACGAGCAGTACTTC